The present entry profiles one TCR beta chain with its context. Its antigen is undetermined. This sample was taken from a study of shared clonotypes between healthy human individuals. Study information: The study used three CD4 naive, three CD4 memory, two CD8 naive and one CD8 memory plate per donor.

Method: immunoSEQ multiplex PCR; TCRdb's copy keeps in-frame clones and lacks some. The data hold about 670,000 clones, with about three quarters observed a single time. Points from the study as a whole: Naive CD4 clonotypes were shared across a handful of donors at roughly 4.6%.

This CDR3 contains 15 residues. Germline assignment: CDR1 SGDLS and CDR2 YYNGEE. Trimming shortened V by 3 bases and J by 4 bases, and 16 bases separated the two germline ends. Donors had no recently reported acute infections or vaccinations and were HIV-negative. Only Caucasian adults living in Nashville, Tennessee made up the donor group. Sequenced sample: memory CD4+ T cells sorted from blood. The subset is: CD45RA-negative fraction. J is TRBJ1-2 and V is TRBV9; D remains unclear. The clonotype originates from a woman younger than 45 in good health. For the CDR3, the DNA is TGTGCCAGCAGCGCCGAGGAAGGGATGCTCTATGGCTACACCTTC. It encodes CASSAEEGMLYGYTF. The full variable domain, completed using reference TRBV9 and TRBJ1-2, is DSGVTQTPKHLITATGQRVTLRCSPRSGDLSVYWYQQSLDQGLQFLIQYYNGEERAKGNILERFSAQQFPDLHSELNLSSLELGDSALYFCASSAEEGMLYGYTFGSGTRLTVV.